These 2 T cell receptor beta chains share one sample of origin, sequenced in a study of blood T cell repertoires in COVID-19. Method: immunoSEQ multiplex PCR; TCRdb's copy keeps in-frame clones and lacks some. In the table there are approximately 300,000 clones, around 82% of which are singletons. The sample was peripheral blood. The receptors here all came from a woman aged 50 to 60 with acute or convalescent COVID-19.

V and J are TRBV12-3 or TRBV12-4 and TRBJ1-5; D call uncertain. This CDR3 is built from 12 residues. V was pared by 7 bases and J by 0 bases, with 4 bases between. The CDR3 region is CASTYSNQPQHF. CDR3 DNA sequence: TGTGCCAGCACTTATAGCAATCAGCCCCAGCATTTT.

The chain has TRBV5-1 and TRBJ2-1; 13 nucleotides agree with TRBD2. V lost 2 bases and J lost 7; bases outside the gene matches: 9. There are 17 residues in the CDR3. Germline CDR1 reads SGHRS; CDR2 reads YFSETQ. The CDR3 DNA sequence: TGCGCCAGCAGCTTACTAGCGGGAGGGCCCTCCATGAATGAGCAGTTCTTC. As protein: CASSLLAGGPSMNEQFF.